A selection of T cell receptor beta chains follows, all from one sample in a study of CD8 T cells in Susac syndrome. MiXCR was run by TCRdb on the immunoSEQ multiplex PCR reads, yielding one entry per CDR3 protein. Altogether more than 150,000 distinct CDR3 sequences are present, less than 97% being singletons, with the ten largest covering 0.15%. Sample: CD8+ T cells from PBMCs. The receptors originated from a human donor with multiple sclerosis. Both conserved end residues are part of each CDR3. A D gene is named only where the DNA matches it firmly. Not every row has a clone size; where given, it reads once, few, many or a size class.

>NA|TRBJ1-1|NA|TRBV10-3
CAIREPNTEAFF
TGTGCCATCAGGGAACCGAACACTGAAGCTTTCTTT
>NA|TRBJ1-2|NA|TRBV1
CTSSQEGTGERGYTF
TGCACCAGCAGCCAAGAGGGGACAGGGGAACGTGGCTACACCTTC
>TRBD1|TRBJ1-4|NA|TRBV5-6
CASSLAGQASEKLFF
TGTGCCAGCAGCTTGGCCGGACAGGCTTCAGAAAAACTGTTTTTT
>NA|TRBJ2-2|NA|TRBV29-1
CSVADTTGELFF
TGCAGCGTTGCGGACACAACCGGGGAGCTGTTTTTT
>NA|TRBJ2-1|NA|TRBV9
CASSAGQYNEQFF
TGTGCCAGCAGCGCCGGACAGTACAATGAGCAGTTCTTC
>TRBD1|TRBJ2-1|NA|TRBV12-3/TRBV12-4
CASSPNGQGVDEQFF
TGTGCCAGCAGTCCGAACGGACAGGGGGTCGATGAGCAGTTCTTC
>NA|TRBJ2-1|NA|TRBV6-5
CASSYSKVNEQFF
TGTGCCAGCAGTTACTCGAAGGTCAATGAGCAGTTCTTC
>NA|TRBJ2-2|NA|TRBV20-1
CSAKDWNTGELFF
TGCAGTGCTAAGGACTGGAACACCGGGGAGCTGTTTTTT
>TRBD2|TRBJ2-5|NA|TRBV6-5
CASSYDLAGVRGVQETQYF
TGTGCCAGCAGTTACGACCTAGCGGGGGTTCGGGGGGTTCAAGAGACCCAGTACTTC
>NA|TRBJ2-3|NA|TRBV6-5
CASSFERGTDTQYF
TGTGCCAGCAGTTTTGAGCGGGGCACAGATACGCAGTATTTT
>NA|TRBJ1-1|NA|TRBV9
CASSVGTGSSTEAFF
TGTGCCAGCAGCGTCGGAACAGGGAGCTCGACTGAAGCTTTCTTT
>NA|TRBJ1-2|NA|TRBV13
CASSPRGRDYGYTF
TGTGCCAGCAGCCCGAGGGGTAGGGACTATGGCTACACCTTC
>NA|TRBJ1-6|NA|TRBV30
CAWSRDGYNSPLHF
TGTGCCTGGAGCCGGGACGGCTATAATTCACCCCTCCACTTT
>TRBD2|TRBJ2-3|NA|TRBV20-1
CSASTSGTTDTQYF
TGCAGTGCTTCGACTAGCGGGACCACAGATACGCAGTATTTT
>NA|TRBJ1-2|NA|TRBV7-9
CASSSPGREEGYTF
TGTGCCAGCAGCTCCCCCGGCAGGGAGGAAGGCTACACCTTC
>NA|TRBJ2-3|NA|TRBV21-1
CASSATSGGTDTQYF
TGTGCCAGCAGCGCTACTAGCGGGGGCACAGATACGCAGTATTTT
>TRBD1|TRBJ1-6|once|TRBV12-3/TRBV12-4
CASSQRQGDSPLHF
TGTGCCAGCAGTCAGCGACAGGGGGATTCACCCCTCCACTTT
>TRBD2|TRBJ2-3|NA|TRBV4-1
CASRRSGDGVTDTQYF
TGCGCCAGCAGACGTAGCGGGGATGGAGTCACAGATACGCAGTATTTT
>TRBD1|TRBJ1-5|NA|TRBV30
CAWSSNRGPGRQPQHF
TGTGCCTGGAGTTCAAACAGGGGTCCGGGTCGTCAGCCCCAGCATTTT
>NA|TRBJ2-7|NA|TRBV30
CAWSQPGTGYEQYF
TGTGCCTGGAGTCAGCCCGGGACTGGATACGAGCAGTACTTC
>TRBD2|TRBJ2-3|NA|TRBV30
CAWSFSGGSDTQYF
TGTGCCTGGAGTTTTAGCGGGGGCTCAGATACGCAGTATTTT
>NA|TRBJ2-5|few|TRBV30
CARIEESQETQYF
TGTGCCCGAATCGAGGAGTCGCAAGAGACCCAGTACTTC
>NA|TRBJ1-2|NA|TRBV2
CASMGGANYGYTF
TGTGCCAGCATGGGGGGGGCGAACTATGGCTACACCTTC
>TRBD2|TRBJ2-1|NA|TRBV29-1
CSVGTSYNEQFF
TGCAGCGTGGGGACTAGCTACAATGAGCAGTTCTTC
>NA|TRBJ1-1|NA|TRBV20-1
CSARDLGAWDTEAFF
TGCAGTGCTAGAGATTTGGGGGCGTGGGACACTGAAGCTTTCTTT
>TRBD1|TRBJ1-1|NA|TRBV5-1
CASSFTGQDTEAFF
TGCGCCAGCAGCTTTACGGGACAGGACACTGAAGCTTTCTTT
>NA|TRBJ2-3|NA|TRBV20-1
CSASFSVSTDTQYF
TGCAGTGCTAGCTTTAGCGTCAGCACAGATACGCAGTATTTT
>NA|TRBJ2-5|NA|TRBV12-3/TRBV12-4
CASSFEAGVGETQYF
TGTGCCAGCAGTTTTGAGGCAGGGGTTGGGGAGACCCAGTACTTC
>NA|TRBJ1-1|once|TRBV9
CASNAGQTNTEAFF
TGTGCCAGCAACGCTGGACAGACGAACACTGAAGCTTTCTTT
>NA|TRBJ2-7|NA|TRBV20-1
CSAYPRRGTSPYEQYF
TGCAGTGCTTATCCCCGGAGGGGGACATCACCCTACGAGCAGTACTTC
>TRBD2|TRBJ2-3|NA|TRBV7-6
CASSTLAGTLDDTQYF
TGTGCCAGCAGCACCCTAGCGGGGACCTTGGATGATACGCAGTATTTT
>NA|TRBJ2-1|NA|TRBV12-3/TRBV12-4
CASSLRQYEQFF
TGTGCCAGCAGTTTAAGGCAGTATGAGCAGTTCTTC
>NA|TRBJ2-1|NA|TRBV14
CASSHSVNEQFF
TGTGCCAGCAGCCACTCGGTCAATGAGCAGTTCTTC
>NA|TRBJ2-5|NA|TRBV15
CATSRPQSQRVYQETQYF
TGTGCCACCAGCAGACCCCAATCCCAGAGGGTGTACCAAGAGACCCAGTACTTC
>NA|TRBJ2-1|NA|TRBV7-6
CASSLGAGRSYNEQFF
TGTGCCAGCAGCTTAGGGGCGGGGAGGTCCTACAATGAGCAGTTCTTC
>TRBD2|TRBJ2-1|NA|TRBV7-9
CASSLRTSGGANEQFF
TGTGCCAGCAGCTTGCGGACTAGCGGGGGGGCGAATGAGCAGTTCTTC
>NA|TRBJ1-1|NA|TRBV27
CASSLSGPHLAFF
TGTGCCAGCAGTTTATCGGGACCCCACCTGGCTTTCTTT
>TRBD2|TRBJ2-2|NA|TRBV12-3/TRBV12-4
CASSTPSGGAGELFF
TGTGCCAGCAGTACTCCTAGCGGGGGGGCCGGGGAGCTGTTTTTT
>NA|TRBJ2-7|once|TRBV11-2
CASSLGSAGHPYEQYF
TGTGCCAGCAGCTTAGGGTCCGCAGGCCACCCCTACGAGCAGTACTTC
>NA|TRBJ2-7|NA|TRBV30
CAWDGGTNYEQYF
TGTGCCTGGGACGGAGGGACCAACTACGAGCAGTACTTC
>TRBD2|TRBJ2-1|NA|TRBV27
CASSSGLAGQERFF
TGTGCCAGCAGTTCGGGACTAGCGGGTCAGGAGAGGTTCTTC
>TRBD2|TRBJ2-1|NA|TRBV13
CASMTLAGGEQFF
TGTGCCAGCATGACCCTAGCGGGGGGTGAACAGTTCTTC
>NA|TRBJ2-7|NA|TRBV20-1
CSASRRTSFSYEQYF
TGCAGTGCTAGTCGGCGCACGAGCTTCTCCTACGAGCAGTACTTC
>NA|TRBJ2-5|NA|TRBV7-9
CASSLNFQETQYF
TGTGCCAGCAGCTTAAACTTCCAAGAGACCCAGTACTTC
>TRBD2|TRBJ2-7|NA|TRBV13
CASSLGRVLAGYEQYF
TGTGCCAGCAGCTTAGGCCGCGTGTTAGCGGGGTACGAGCAGTACTTC
>NA|TRBJ1-1|NA|TRBV20-1
CSATDSSEAFF
TGCAGTGCTACAGACAGCTCTGAAGCTTTCTTT